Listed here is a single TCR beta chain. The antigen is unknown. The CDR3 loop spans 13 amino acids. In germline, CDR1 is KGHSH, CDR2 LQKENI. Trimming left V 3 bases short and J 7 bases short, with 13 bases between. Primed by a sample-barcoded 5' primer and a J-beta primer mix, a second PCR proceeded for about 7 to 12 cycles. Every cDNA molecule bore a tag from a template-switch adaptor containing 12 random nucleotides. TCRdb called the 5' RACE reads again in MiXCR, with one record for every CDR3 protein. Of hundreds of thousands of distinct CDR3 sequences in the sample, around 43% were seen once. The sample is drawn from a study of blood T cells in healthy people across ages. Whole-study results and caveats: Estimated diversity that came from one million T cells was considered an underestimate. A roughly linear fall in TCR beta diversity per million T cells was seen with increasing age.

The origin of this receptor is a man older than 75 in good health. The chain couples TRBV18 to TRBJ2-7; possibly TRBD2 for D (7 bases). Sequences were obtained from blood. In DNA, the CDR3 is TGTGCCAGCTCACCGGCGGGGGCACGGGAGCAGTACTTC. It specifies CASSPAGAREQYF.